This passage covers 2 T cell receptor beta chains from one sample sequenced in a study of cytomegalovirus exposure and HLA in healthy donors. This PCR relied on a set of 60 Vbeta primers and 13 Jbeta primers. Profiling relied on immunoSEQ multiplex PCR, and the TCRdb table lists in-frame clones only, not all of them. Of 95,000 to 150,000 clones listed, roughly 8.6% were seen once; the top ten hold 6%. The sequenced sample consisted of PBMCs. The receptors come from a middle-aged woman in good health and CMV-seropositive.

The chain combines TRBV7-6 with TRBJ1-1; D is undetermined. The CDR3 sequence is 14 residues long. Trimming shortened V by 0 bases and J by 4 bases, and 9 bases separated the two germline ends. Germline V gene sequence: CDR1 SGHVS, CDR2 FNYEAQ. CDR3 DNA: TGTGCCAGCAGCTTAGCAGGGAGTAGCACTGAAGCTTTCTTT. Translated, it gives CASSLAGSSTEAFF.

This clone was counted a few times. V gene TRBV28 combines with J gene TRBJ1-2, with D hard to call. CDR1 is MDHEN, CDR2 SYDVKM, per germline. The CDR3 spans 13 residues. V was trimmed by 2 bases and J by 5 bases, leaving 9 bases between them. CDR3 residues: CASSLADLYGYTF. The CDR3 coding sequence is TGTGCCAGCAGTTTAGCAGACTTATATGGCTACACCTTC.